This TCR beta chain was sequenced during a study of CXCR3-negative and CXCR3-positive naive CD8 T cells. Germline CDR1 reads LNHNV; CDR2 reads YYDKDF (reference sequence). The CDR3 consists of 13 residues. cDNA libraries for TRB were generated by 5' RACE incorporating UMI labels. TCRdb re-called the 5' RACE reads; one entry per CDR3 protein, DNA not given. The repertoire shows approximately 100,000 distinct CDR3 sequences; the top ten hold over 1.5%. The sequenced sample consisted of naive CXCR3- CD8+ T cells from blood. The subset: CD45RO-CCR7+CD27+CD95- naive CD8+ T cells lacking CXCR3 (TNR3-). The clonotype was recovered from a human donor in good health. Some clones in this sample may be carry-over from other donors' samples. The V gene is TRBV15, the J gene TRBJ2-5; TCRdb's D call of TRBD2 is untestable without DNA. The CDR3 here is CATGTSRQETQYF.